This T cell receptor beta chain was sequenced in a study of PD-L1 blockade in urothelial cancer. Study information: Patients commenced intravenous atezolizumab, 1,200 mg every 3 weeks, at some point between 2013 and 2015. Bladder-origin urothelial cancer in males described most of the roughly 30 patients.

Specified time point: pretreatment peripheral blood. Per the germline V gene, CDR1 is LNHDA and CDR2 is SQIVND (reference sequence). CDR3 length: 13 amino acids. The V gene end was trimmed by 7 bases and the J gene end by 5 bases; junction bases not matched to a gene: 3. Profiling relied on immunoSEQ multiplex PCR, and the TCRdb table lists in-frame clones only, not all of them. The sample includes about 87,000 clones, 80% to 90% of them seen just once. Source: PBMCs, taken around atezolizumab (anti-PD-L1) treatment. The V gene is TRBV19, the J gene TRBJ2-2; 8 nucleotides align to TRBD1. This receptor was taken from a woman older than 75 with urothelial cancer. CDR3 protein: CASIRGQTGELFF. For the CDR3, the DNA is TGTGCCAGTATCAGGGGGCAGACCGGGGAGCTGTTTTTT.